This T cell receptor (beta chain) was captured in a study of blood T cell repertoires in COVID-19. This CDR3 has 13 amino acids. V lost 2 bases and J lost 16; bases outside the gene matches: 10. Here immunoSEQ multiplex PCR was the method, and the copy in TCRdb shows in-frame clones only, minus some. The repertoire holds roughly 24,000 clones, with around 90% as singletons. The specimen sequenced was peripheral blood. This chain uses TRBV12-3 or TRBV12-4 with TRBJ2-1; TRBD2 matches 8 bases. The source is a woman between 65 and 79 years old with active COVID-19. The CDR3 nucleotides are TGTGCCAGCAGTTTAAGTCAAGCGGGGGTGACCTTCTTC. This sequence encodes CASSLSQAGVTFF.